These 5 T cell receptor beta chains share one sample of origin, sequenced in a study of shared clonotypes between healthy human individuals. The data were produced by immunoSEQ multiplex PCR, yet TCRdb's version contains in-frame clones alone and is incomplete. This table holds about 480,000 clones, around 79% found once. Sequencing used PBMCs. These TCRs come from a woman in her forties in good health. Some clones in this sample may be carry-over from other donors' samples.

The chain uses TRBV7-2 and TRBJ2-6; D call uncertain. The CDR3 length is 13 residues. V was shortened by 0 bases and J by 3 bases, with 0 bases between the two germline ends. Germline V gene sequence: CDR1 SGHTA, CDR2 FQGNSA. For the CDR3, the DNA is TGTGCCAGCAGCTTAGCTGGGGCCAACGTCCTGACTTTC. Translated, it gives CASSLAGANVLTF.

This chain connects TRBV27 to TRBJ2-1, with 7 positions matching TRBD2. Germline values: CDR1 MNHEY, CDR2 SMNVEV (reference sequence). CDR3 length: 14 residues. Trimming at V came to 5 bases and at J to 4 bases, leaving 5 bases not matched to a gene. CDR3 bases: TGTGCCAGCAGTCCGGGACTACCATACAATGAGCAGTTCTTC. It specifies CASSPGLPYNEQFF.

This clone was picked up a small number of times. The V gene is TRBV10-3, the J gene TRBJ1-2, with D tentatively TRBD1 (6 bases). The germline CDR1 and CDR2 sequences are ENHRY and SYGVKD. The V end was cut by 11 bases, the J end by 6 bases, with 16 bases between. The CDR3 has 12 residues. The CDR3 is CAPSKGEDGYTF. CDR3 in DNA: TGTGCCCCCAGCAAGGGGGAGGATGGCTACACCTTC.

The chain recombines TRBV5-4 with TRBJ2-2; 7 bases map to TRBD2. Germline V gene lookup returns CDR1 SGHNT and CDR2 YYREEE (reference sequence). The CDR3 extends over 15 amino acids. Trimming removed 4 bases from V and 4 bases from J; junction bases left unmatched: 7. CDR3 in DNA: TGTGCCAGCAGCAACGGACTAGTATCCACCGGGGAGCTGTTTTTT. This codes for CASSNGLVSTGELFF.

This clone has just one count. DNA for the CDR3: TGTGCCAGCAGCCTACCTTGGCAGGCCTACGAGCAGTACTTC. Translating gives CASSLPWQAYEQYF. The chain employs TRBV7-3 and TRBJ2-7, with D unclear. The V end was cut by 5 bases, the J end by 2 bases, with 13 bases between. The CDR3 consists of 14 residues. Germline V gives CDR1 SGHTA, CDR2 FQGTGA.